This is a list of T cell receptor beta chains from one sample in a study of blood T cell repertoires in COVID-19. TCRdb keeps only in-frame clones here, not all; method: immunoSEQ multiplex PCR. The sample yields roughly 230,000 clones, approximately 80% seen once. Input material: peripheral blood. Source of these receptors: a woman aged 50 to 60 with acute or convalescent COVID-19. Both conserved end residues are part of each CDR3. The order of the fields is clone size, J gene, V gene, CDR3 protein. Rows may omit the clone size; those that give it use once, few, many or a size class.

>.|TRBJ2-1|TRBV20-1
CRASQTNEQFF
>once|TRBJ1-2|TRBV9
CASSPRRLDYGYTF
>.|TRBJ1-5|TRBV10-3
CAISDPRNRGSNQPQHF
>.|TRBJ1-2|TRBV28
CASSTGHYGYTF
>.|TRBJ1-4|TRBV28
CASSWDRDPIF
>once|TRBJ2-5|TRBV20-1
CSASRGLQETQYF
>.|TRBJ2-7|TRBV18
CASSPDRDEQYF
>.|TRBJ2-2|TRBV28
CASSPGLNTGELFF
>.|TRBJ2-7|TRBV6-6
CASSLPTGHEQYF
>once|.|TRBV21-1
CASSKLTTSPGWSIYEQYF
>.|TRBJ1-1|TRBV27
CASSRGRSTEAFF
>once|TRBJ1-2|TRBV15
CATSDESDRRANYGYTF
>few|TRBJ1-1|TRBV5-4
CASSPGTRGIGTEAFF